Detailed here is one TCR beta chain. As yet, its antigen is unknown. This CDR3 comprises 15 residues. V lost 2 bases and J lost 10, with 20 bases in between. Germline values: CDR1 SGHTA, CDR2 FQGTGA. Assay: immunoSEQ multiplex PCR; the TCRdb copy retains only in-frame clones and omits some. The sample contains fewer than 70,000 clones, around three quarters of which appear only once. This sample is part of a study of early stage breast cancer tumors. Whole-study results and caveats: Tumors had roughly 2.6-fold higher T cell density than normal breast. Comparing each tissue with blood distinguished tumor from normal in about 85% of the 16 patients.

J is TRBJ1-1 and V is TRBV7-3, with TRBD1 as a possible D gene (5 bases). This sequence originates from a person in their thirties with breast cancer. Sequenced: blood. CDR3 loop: CASSLGAPGSVGAFF. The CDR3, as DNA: TGTGCCAGCAGCTTAGGCGCCCCAGGGAGTGTTGGAGCTTTCTTT.